Below are 19 T cell receptor beta chains sequenced from a single sample in a study of TIL therapy for anti-PD-1-resistant metastatic lung cancer. The libraries were made with immunoSEQ v3. This table comes from immunoSEQ multiplex PCR, and its TCRdb copy is limited to in-frame clones, with some not included. The table records about 50,000 clones, 60% to 85% of them present only once. Regarding time point: pre-treatment sample, taken before nivolumab and TIL therapy. Pleural nodules or supraclavicular lymph nodes made up most of the excised metastases sampled. The sample consisted of tumor tissue, taken at baseline. These receptor sequences come from a person between 30 and 79 years old with non-small cell lung cancer.

V is TRBV10-3 and J is TRBJ1-1; TRBD1 agrees at 7 bases. This CDR3 is 13 amino acids long. V lost 10 bases, J lost 3 bases, and 8 bases stayed unmatched. Germline-derived CDR1 and CDR2 are ENHRY and SYGVKD. The CDR3 loop reads CATRQGVDTEAFF. DNA for the CDR3: TGTGCCACCAGACAGGGCGTCGACACTGAAGCTTTCTTT.

The V gene is TRBV15, the J gene TRBJ1-2, with D hard to call. V was pared by 4 bases and J by 2 bases, with 8 bases between. The CDR3 is made up of 13 amino acids. From germline, CDR1 is LNHNV and CDR2 YYDKDF (reference sequence). The DNA of the CDR3 is TGTGCCACCAGCAACGACGTAAACTATGGCTACACCTTC. Translated, it gives CATSNDVNYGYTF.

The chain employs TRBV6-5 and TRBJ2-7, with 9 bases fitting TRBD2. V was clipped by 7 bases and J by 4 bases; unmatched bases: 8. Germline CDR1 and CDR2: MNHEY and SVGAGI. CDR3 size: 14 residues. The CDR3 DNA reads as TGTGCCAGCAAGAGGGGCGGGAGGGTATACGAGCAGTACTTC. Translation gives CASKRGGRVYEQYF.

The V and J genes are TRBV19 and TRBJ2-5, with D perhaps being TRBD1 or TRBD2 (7 bases each). The CDR3 totals 16 residues. The V gene lost 5 bases and the J gene lost 5 bases, with 21 bases spanning the gap. Looked up from germline, CDR1 is LNHDA and CDR2 is SQIVND (reference sequence). CDR3 bases: TGTGCCAGTAGTCCTTTTCTCAGGGGGGGCCTCGAGACCCAGTACTTC. It specifies CASSPFLRGGLETQYF.

The chain links TRBV7-8 to TRBJ2-7; 7 nucleotides agree with TRBD1. The CDR3 sequence is 15 residues long. Germline CDR1 reads SGHVS; CDR2 reads FQNEAQ. Trimming at V came to 6 bases and at J to 2 bases, leaving 10 bases not matched to a gene. As DNA, the CDR3 is TGTGCCAGCAGTCCACCTGGGACAGCTGCCTACGAGCAGTACTTC. Amino acids: CASSPPGTAAYEQYF.

The chain links TRBV4-2 to TRBJ1-3; the D gene is possibly TRBD1 (5 bases). V was pared by 0 bases and J by 1 base, with 7 bases between. CDR1 is LGHNA, CDR2 YNFKEQ, per germline. The CDR3 is made up of 15 amino acids. Here the CDR3 reads CASSQDGGSGNTIYF. Written as DNA, the CDR3 is TGTGCCAGCAGCCAAGATGGGGGATCTGGAAACACCATATATTTT.

The chain carries TRBV28 and TRBJ2-1, with D possibly being TRBD1 or TRBD2 (5 bases each). Between the trimmed V and J ends, which lost 5 bases and 3 bases, there was a span of 23 bases. The CDR3 spans 18 residues. The germline V gene encodes CDR1 MDHEN and CDR2 SYDVKM. The CDR3 DNA sequence: TGTGCCAGCAGTCCCCCGGGGCGTGCGGGTCCCCACTACAATGAGCAGTTCTTC. Its protein product is CASSPPGRAGPHYNEQFF.

The rearrangement links TRBV10-3 to TRBJ2-7, with D tentatively TRBD2 (5 bases). Germline V gene data show CDR1 as ENHRY and CDR2 as SYGVKD. This CDR3 contains 13 residues. With 4 bases removed from V and 7 bases from J, the gap between germline ends came to 14 bases. The chain's CDR3 is CAISVTDSREQYF. DNA of the CDR3: TGTGCCATCAGTGTTACGGACTCGAGGGAGCAGTACTTC.

This chain links TRBV10-3 with TRBJ2-3; D unresolved. The V end lost 4 bases, the J end lost 0 bases, and 11 bases lay between the germline ends. CDR1 and CDR2 (germline): ENHRY, SYGVKD. CDR3 length: 15 residues. The CDR3 loop reads CAISAETGSTDTQYF. DNA for the CDR3: TGTGCCATCAGTGCCGAGACTGGGAGCACAGATACGCAGTATTTT.

The DNA for the CDR3 is TGTGCCAGCAGCTTCAGGACCCCCGAGAGAGAGACCCAGTACTTC. Translating gives CASSFRTPERETQYF. V gene TRBV5-6 combines with J gene TRBJ2-5; D remains ambiguous. Germline V gene lookup returns CDR1 SGHDT and CDR2 YYEEEE. Trimming cost V 2 bases and J 4 bases, with 15 bases left between them. The CDR3 totals 15 residues.

The sample holds many counts of this clone. This sequence joins TRBV14 and TRBJ1-2; TRBD1 matches 11 bases. The V and J ends lost 2 bases and 4 bases, in that order; junction bases with no gene match: 6. This CDR3 has 16 residues. Germline CDR1 reads SGHDN; CDR2 reads FVKESK. Here the CDR3 DNA reads TGTGCCAGCAGCCAAATTCCGGGACAGGGGGGCTATGGCTACACCTTC. It codes for CASSQIPGQGGYGYTF.

The chain uses TRBV6-5 and TRBJ1-4; D might be TRBD1 (5 bases). Trimming left V 4 bases short and J 4 bases short, with 16 bases between. Germline values: CDR1 MNHEY, CDR2 SVGAGI. The CDR3 has 16 residues. CDR3 DNA sequence: TGTGCCAGCAGTTTGGGTTGGTCGGGGGGTAATGAAAAACTGTTTTTT. Its translation is CASSLGWSGGNEKLFF.

Comments on this clone: The germline gene is not matched at one end of the junction; a read error may be the cause. This chain links TRBV28 with TRBJ2-7, with D possibly being TRBD2 (5 bases). The CDR3 loop spans 12 amino acids. The germline V gene has CDR1 MDHEN and CDR2 SYDVKM. The CDR3 DNA is TGTGCCAGCAGTTTGTCACCGTCCGACGGGATATTC. It encodes CASSLSPSDGIF.

V and J are TRBV29-1 and TRBJ2-1, with no clear D. Germline V gives CDR1 SQVTM, CDR2 ANQGSEA. The CDR3 has 11 amino acids. V was trimmed by 6 bases and J by 7 bases, leaving 10 bases between them. CDR3 residues: CSVVNVNEQFF. CDR3 coding DNA: TGCAGCGTAGTTAATGTGAATGAGCAGTTCTTC.

The rearrangement joins TRBV6-1 to TRBJ2-3; D gene ambiguous. Germline V gives CDR1 MNHNS, CDR2 SASEGT. V gave up 6 bases and J gave up 3 bases, with 10 bases separating them. The CDR3 sequence is 13 residues long. The CDR3 coding sequence is TGTGCCAGCAGACAGAGGTTTACAGATACGCAGTATTTT. Translation gives CASRQRFTDTQYF.

V is TRBV5-1 and J is TRBJ1-6; no firm D call. Germline V CDR1 and CDR2: SGHRS, YFSETQ. V lost 0 bases and J 8 bases, leaving 9 bases between the germline ends. The CDR3 sequence is 14 residues long. The CDR3 sequence is CASSLGTPHSPLHF. The CDR3 DNA reads TGCGCCAGCAGCTTGGGGACCCCCCATTCACCCCTCCACTTT.

This clone was counted a few times. In DNA form, the CDR3 reads TGTGCCAGCAGTCTGGGACGGGCGGGGACTGAAGCTTTCTTT. This gives the protein CASSLGRAGTEAFF. The V call is TRBV28, the J call TRBJ1-1; the D gene is possibly TRBD1 (5 bases). Deletions cut 5 bases from V and 5 bases from J, with 15 bases between. Germline V gene data show CDR1 as MDHEN and CDR2 as SYDVKM. There are 14 residues in the CDR3. The full variable domain, its missing parts supplied by reference TRBV28 and TRBJ1-1, is DVKVTQSSRYLVKRTGEKVFLECVQDMDHENMFWYRQDPGLGLRLIYFSYDVKMKEKGDIPEGYSVSREKKERFSLILESASTNQTSMYLCASSLGRAGTEAFFGQGTRLTVV.

This clone turned up a few times. The rearrangement links TRBV7-2 to TRBJ2-7; D gene unclear. Trimming left V 1 base short and J 2 bases short, with 9 bases between. The CDR3 is 14 residues long. CDR1 is SGHTA and CDR2 is FQGNSA in the germline V gene. DNA for the CDR3: TGTGCCAGCAGCTTAGATTTTCTCACCTACGAGCAGTACTTC. Amino acids: CASSLDFLTYEQYF.

This clone showed up just once. The chain carries TRBV19 and TRBJ2-7; TRBD2 is a possible D gene (6 bases). Trimming cost V 6 bases and J 7 bases, with 19 bases left between them. There are 14 residues in the CDR3. Germline V lookup: CDR1 LNHDA, CDR2 SQIVND (reference sequence). In nucleotides, the CDR3 is TGTGCCAGTAGGACGGGAGCCCGGGCTAGGGAGCAGTACTTC. The encoded protein is CASRTGARAREQYF.